The clone carrying this T cell receptor (beta chain) has only a few counts. The same CDR3 is also encoded by other DNA sequences in this sample. The data are from a study of shared clonotypes between healthy human individuals. Study details: Donor ages ranged 18 to 49 years: a couple of women, a few men. Every donor yielded three CD4 naive, three CD4 memory, two CD8 naive and one CD8 memory plate.

The method was immunoSEQ multiplex PCR; TCRdb's version includes in-frame clones alone and lacks a portion of them. The data contain roughly 2.6 million clones, approximately 90% of them singletons. The germline V gene encodes CDR1 LGHNT and CDR2 FRNRAP. V was clipped by 2 bases and J by 2 bases, with 6 bases between them. This CDR3 is 13 amino acids long. The sequence was collected from a man aged 18 to 29 in good health. This chain connects TRBV12-5 to TRBJ1-1; D may be TRBD1 (5 bases). Sample: naive CD4+ T cells sorted from blood. Subset described: CD45RA+ positively selected. The CDR3 DNA follows: TGTGCTAGTGGTTTGCAGGGTAACACTGAAGCTTTCTTT. Amino acids: CASGLQGNTEAFF.